The rows below give T cell receptor beta chains drawn from one sample of a study of human T cells and chemical hapten exposure. TCRdb used MiXCR to reprocess the RACE reads, holding one entry per CDR3 protein. Of about 77,000 distinct CDR3 sequences listed, roughly 15% are singletons. The starting material was whole blood, obtained in connection with sensitization to the hapten diphenylcyclopropenone (DPC). These receptors were obtained from a woman aged 50 to 65 with alopecia areata. Some clones in this sample may be carry-over from other donors' samples. Both conserved end residues are part of each CDR3. Each record gives: D gene, J gene, clone size, V gene, CDR3 protein, CDR3 DNA. A D gene is named only where the DNA matches it firmly. Clone size is stated in some rows and not others, as once, few, many or a class when expanded.

d_call: TRBD2
j_call: TRBJ2-2
clone_size: many
v_call: TRBV9
cdr3_aa: CASSPGTRTGELFF
cdr3_nt: TGTGCCAGCAGCCCCGGGACTAGGACCGGGGAGCTGTTTTTT

d_call: .
j_call: TRBJ1-5
clone_size: .
v_call: TRBV28
cdr3_aa: CASGTFSGQPQHF
cdr3_nt: TGTGCCAGCGGCACATTCTCGGGGCAGCCCCAGCATTTT

d_call: .
j_call: TRBJ2-7
clone_size: few
v_call: TRBV11-2
cdr3_aa: CASSSPTQTYEQYF
cdr3_nt: TGTGCCAGCAGCTCCCCGACACAAACCTACGAGCAGTACTTC

d_call: .
j_call: TRBJ2-3
clone_size: .
v_call: TRBV11-3
cdr3_aa: CASSPTSPPSTQYF
cdr3_nt: TGTGCCAGCAGCCCCACATCTCCACCCAGTACGCAGTATTTT

d_call: .
j_call: TRBJ2-2
clone_size: .
v_call: TRBV7-6
cdr3_aa: CASSLARPANTGELFF
cdr3_nt: TGTGCCAGCAGCTTAGCCAGGCCCGCGAACACCGGGGAGCTGTTTTTT

d_call: .
j_call: TRBJ2-2
clone_size: few
v_call: TRBV11-3
cdr3_aa: CASSLIWAENTGELFF
cdr3_nt: TGTGCCAGCAGCTTGATTTGGGCGGAGAACACCGGGGAGCTGTTTTTT

d_call: .
j_call: TRBJ1-1
clone_size: .
v_call: TRBV7-8
cdr3_aa: CASSLVQGKTEAFF
cdr3_nt: TGTGCCAGCAGCTTAGTGCAGGGGAAGACTGAAGCTTTCTTT

d_call: TRBD2
j_call: TRBJ2-3
clone_size: few
v_call: TRBV30
cdr3_aa: CAWSGAGGLDTQYF
cdr3_nt: TGTGCCTGGAGTGGAGCGGGAGGACTCGATACGCAGTATTTT

d_call: .
j_call: TRBJ2-2
clone_size: few
v_call: TRBV6-5
cdr3_aa: CASSANRANTGELFF
cdr3_nt: TGTGCCAGCAGTGCGAACAGGGCGAACACCGGGGAGCTGTTTTTT

d_call: .
j_call: TRBJ1-5
clone_size: few
v_call: TRBV10-2
cdr3_aa: CASSVGPDQPQHF
cdr3_nt: TGCGCCAGCAGTGTCGGTCCCGATCAGCCCCAGCATTTT

d_call: TRBD2
j_call: TRBJ2-3
clone_size: .
v_call: TRBV14
cdr3_aa: CASSQEGTSGVFLTDTQYF
cdr3_nt: TGTGCCAGCAGCCAAGAAGGGACTAGCGGTGTCTTCCTCACAGATACGCAGTATTTT

d_call: TRBD2
j_call: TRBJ2-4
clone_size: .
v_call: TRBV20-1
cdr3_aa: CSARDPGLAGDIQYF
cdr3_nt: TGCAGTGCTAGGGATCCGGGACTAGCGGGAGACATTCAGTACTTC

d_call: TRBD2
j_call: TRBJ2-2
clone_size: .
v_call: TRBV28
cdr3_aa: CASRGGRTGELFF
cdr3_nt: TGTGCCAGCAGGGGAGGGAGGACCGGGGAGCTGTTTTTT

d_call: .
j_call: TRBJ2-1
clone_size: .
v_call: TRBV7-9
cdr3_aa: CASSLSDVNEQFF
cdr3_nt: TGTGCCAGCAGCTTATCGGACGTTAATGAGCAGTTCTTC

d_call: .
j_call: TRBJ2-3
clone_size: few
v_call: TRBV29-1
cdr3_aa: CSAATAPPADTQYF
cdr3_nt: TGCAGCGCCGCGACAGCTCCGCCCGCAGATACGCAGTATTTT

d_call: TRBD2
j_call: TRBJ2-3
clone_size: .
v_call: TRBV4-1
cdr3_aa: CASSHTLLAGGRDTQYF
cdr3_nt: TGCGCCAGCAGCCACACACTTCTAGCGGGGGGAAGAGATACGCAGTATTTT

d_call: TRBD1
j_call: TRBJ1-1
clone_size: many
v_call: TRBV11-2
cdr3_aa: CASSLDFIDRGGRNEAFF
cdr3_nt: TGTGCCAGCAGCTTAGACTTCATCGACAGGGGCGGTCGGAATGAAGCTTTCTTT

d_call: .
j_call: TRBJ2-2
clone_size: .
v_call: TRBV2
cdr3_aa: CASSPHWRANTGELFF
cdr3_nt: TGTGCCAGCAGTCCCCATTGGCGGGCGAACACCGGGGAGCTGTTTTTT

d_call: .
j_call: TRBJ2-7
clone_size: .
v_call: TRBV7-6
cdr3_aa: CASSHRVSEQYF
cdr3_nt: TGTGCCAGCAGCCATAGAGTCAGCGAGCAGTACTTC

d_call: .
j_call: TRBJ1-2
clone_size: .
v_call: TRBV7-2
cdr3_aa: CASSQRSFWGGDGYTF
cdr3_nt: TGTGCCAGCAGCCAAAGATCCTTTTGGGGAGGCGATGGCTACACCTTC

d_call: .
j_call: TRBJ2-7
clone_size: .
v_call: TRBV5-4
cdr3_aa: CASSVDRYEQYF
cdr3_nt: TGTGCCAGCAGCGTCGACAGGTACGAGCAGTACTTC

d_call: .
j_call: TRBJ2-5
clone_size: .
v_call: TRBV7-9
cdr3_aa: CAISRQSQQETQYF
cdr3_nt: TGTGCCATCTCCAGGCAGAGTCAACAAGAGACCCAGTACTTC

d_call: TRBD2
j_call: TRBJ2-7
clone_size: many
v_call: TRBV20-1
cdr3_aa: CSARDPAGGPYEQYF
cdr3_nt: TGCAGTGCTAGAGATCCGGCGGGAGGGCCTTACGAGCAGTACTTC

d_call: TRBD2
j_call: TRBJ2-3
clone_size: .
v_call: TRBV7-2
cdr3_aa: CASSLRLAGPDTQYF
cdr3_nt: TGTGCCAGCAGCCTCCGACTAGCGGGTCCAGATACGCAGTATTTT

d_call: TRBD2
j_call: TRBJ2-1
clone_size: many
v_call: TRBV20-1
cdr3_aa: CSARATSGGHNEQFF
cdr3_nt: TGCAGTGCTAGAGCAACTAGCGGGGGGCACAATGAGCAGTTCTTC

d_call: TRBD2
j_call: TRBJ2-1
clone_size: many
v_call: TRBV29-1
cdr3_aa: CSVLPGLAAYNEQFF
cdr3_nt: TGCAGCGTCCTACCGGGACTAGCGGCCTACAATGAGCAGTTCTTC

d_call: TRBD1
j_call: TRBJ1-4
clone_size: .
v_call: TRBV28
cdr3_aa: CASSLGQGRATNEKLFF
cdr3_nt: TGTGCCAGCAGTTTAGGACAGGGACGTGCAACTAATGAAAAACTGTTTTTT

d_call: .
j_call: TRBJ2-7
clone_size: few
v_call: TRBV11-2
cdr3_aa: CASRRTGSPYEQYF
cdr3_nt: TGTGCCAGCAGACGAACCGGGAGCCCCTACGAGCAGTACTTC

d_call: .
j_call: TRBJ1-2
clone_size: few
v_call: TRBV4-1
cdr3_aa: CASSQERGLGSYGYTF
cdr3_nt: TGCGCCAGCAGCCAAGAGAGGGGCCTGGGTAGCTATGGCTACACCTTC

d_call: .
j_call: TRBJ2-1
clone_size: many
v_call: TRBV29-1
cdr3_aa: CSGAGGTAYNEQFF
cdr3_nt: TGCAGCGGTGCGGGTGGGACCGCCTACAATGAGCAGTTCTTC

d_call: .
j_call: TRBJ1-2
clone_size: .
v_call: TRBV28
cdr3_aa: CASRGNYGYTF
cdr3_nt: TGTGCCAGCCGCGGAAACTATGGCTACACCTTC

d_call: TRBD2
j_call: TRBJ2-7
clone_size: .
v_call: TRBV5-1
cdr3_aa: CASRSLAGGSYEQYF
cdr3_nt: TGCGCCAGCAGATCGCTAGCGGGAGGCTCCTACGAGCAGTACTTC

d_call: TRBD2
j_call: TRBJ2-7
clone_size: few
v_call: TRBV4-2
cdr3_aa: CASSQEVLAGALEQYF
cdr3_nt: TGTGCCAGCAGCCAAGAGGTGCTAGCGGGAGCCCTCGAGCAGTACTTC

d_call: .
j_call: TRBJ2-4
clone_size: few
v_call: TRBV6-5
cdr3_aa: CASRQQGAKNIQYF
cdr3_nt: TGTGCCAGCAGACAACAGGGAGCCAAAAACATTCAGTACTTC

d_call: .
j_call: TRBJ1-1
clone_size: .
v_call: TRBV29-1
cdr3_aa: CSVEFAGNTEAFF
cdr3_nt: TGCAGCGTTGAATTCGCAGGGAACACTGAAGCTTTCTTT

d_call: TRBD2
j_call: TRBJ2-3
clone_size: .
v_call: TRBV18
cdr3_aa: CASSPIGAGGPGDTQYF
cdr3_nt: TGTGCCAGCTCACCGATCGGCGCGGGAGGGCCCGGTGATACGCAGTATTTT

d_call: .
j_call: TRBJ2-7
clone_size: few
v_call: TRBV11-2
cdr3_aa: CASCKGSSYEQYF
cdr3_nt: TGTGCCAGCTGCAAGGGAAGCTCCTACGAGCAGTACTTC

d_call: TRBD1
j_call: TRBJ2-5
clone_size: few
v_call: TRBV20-1
cdr3_aa: CSARDRAQETQYF
cdr3_nt: TGCAGTGCCCGGGACAGGGCCCAAGAGACCCAGTACTTC

d_call: .
j_call: TRBJ1-1
clone_size: .
v_call: TRBV28
cdr3_aa: CASILGGVNTEAFF
cdr3_nt: TGTGCCAGCATCCTTGGAGGGGTGAACACTGAAGCTTTCTTT

d_call: .
j_call: TRBJ2-7
clone_size: .
v_call: TRBV27
cdr3_aa: CASSLDSSALEQYF
cdr3_nt: TGTGCCAGCAGTCTGGACAGTTCCGCCCTCGAGCAGTACTTC

d_call: .
j_call: TRBJ2-2
clone_size: .
v_call: TRBV30
cdr3_aa: CAWNADIGELFF
cdr3_nt: TGTGCCTGGAATGCTGATATCGGGGAGCTGTTTTTT

d_call: .
j_call: TRBJ2-7
clone_size: few
v_call: TRBV6-5
cdr3_aa: CASRDPGLFTYEQYF
cdr3_nt: TGTGCCAGCAGAGACCCGGGACTGTTCACCTACGAGCAGTACTTC

d_call: .
j_call: TRBJ2-3
clone_size: many
v_call: TRBV27
cdr3_aa: CASSLFDTDTQYF
cdr3_nt: TGTGCCAGCAGTTTATTCGACACAGATACGCAGTATTTT

d_call: .
j_call: TRBJ2-1
clone_size: few
v_call: TRBV21-1
cdr3_aa: CASSNPLTGNEQFF
cdr3_nt: TGTGCCAGCAGCAATCCACTTACAGGGAATGAGCAGTTCTTC

d_call: TRBD2
j_call: TRBJ2-1
clone_size: .
v_call: TRBV5-5
cdr3_aa: CASSPPPSGRADEQFF
cdr3_nt: TGTGCCAGCAGCCCCCCACCTAGCGGGAGGGCGGATGAGCAGTTCTTC

d_call: .
j_call: TRBJ2-2
clone_size: few
v_call: TRBV7-6
cdr3_aa: CASSLVLGGSSGTGELFF
cdr3_nt: TGTGCCAGCAGCTTAGTGCTGGGGGGCTCTTCAGGGACCGGGGAGCTGTTTTTT

d_call: .
j_call: TRBJ2-7
clone_size: many
v_call: TRBV6-2/TRBV6-3
cdr3_aa: CASSYLRLRFFNYEQYF
cdr3_nt: TGTGCCAGCAGTTACCTTAGACTTCGATTCTTCAACTACGAGCAGTACTTC

d_call: TRBD2
j_call: TRBJ2-3
clone_size: few
v_call: TRBV20-1
cdr3_aa: CSALSVGREGDTDTQYF
cdr3_nt: TGCAGTGCTCTATCTGTCGGGCGGGAGGGAGACACAGATACGCAGTATTTT

d_call: .
j_call: TRBJ2-3
clone_size: many
v_call: TRBV7-9
cdr3_aa: CASSPQSGLRTDTQYF
cdr3_nt: TGTGCCAGCAGCCCTCAGTCCGGGTTACGCACAGATACGCAGTATTTT

d_call: .
j_call: TRBJ2-3
clone_size: .
v_call: TRBV6-5
cdr3_aa: CASSAGRSGADTQYF
cdr3_nt: TGTGCCAGCAGTGCCGGACGGTCGGGCGCAGATACGCAGTATTTT

d_call: TRBD1
j_call: TRBJ2-5
clone_size: many
v_call: TRBV20-1
cdr3_aa: CSAGQGARQETQYF
cdr3_nt: TGCAGTGCGGGACAGGGGGCGCGCCAAGAGACCCAGTACTTC

d_call: .
j_call: TRBJ2-5
clone_size: .
v_call: TRBV2
cdr3_aa: CASSDRVIGETQYF
cdr3_nt: TGTGCCAGCAGTGACAGGGTGATTGGGGAGACCCAGTACTTC

d_call: TRBD2
j_call: TRBJ2-2
clone_size: few
v_call: TRBV12-3/TRBV12-4
cdr3_aa: CASSRRTSGSFTGELFF
cdr3_nt: TGTGCCAGCAGTCGGAGGACTAGCGGGAGTTTTACCGGGGAGCTGTTTTTT

d_call: TRBD2
j_call: TRBJ2-1
clone_size: many
v_call: TRBV28
cdr3_aa: CASSLFSGRFYEQFF
cdr3_nt: TGTGCCAGCAGTTTATTTAGCGGGAGGTTCTATGAGCAGTTCTTC

d_call: TRBD2
j_call: TRBJ2-1
clone_size: .
v_call: TRBV9
cdr3_aa: CASSATAGQAYNEQFF
cdr3_nt: TGTGCCAGCAGCGCTACAGCGGGGCAGGCCTACAATGAGCAGTTCTTC

d_call: TRBD2
j_call: TRBJ2-1
clone_size: few
v_call: TRBV7-6
cdr3_aa: CASSLQIAGGHNEQFF
cdr3_nt: TGTGCCAGCAGCTTACAGATTGCGGGAGGTCACAATGAGCAGTTCTTC